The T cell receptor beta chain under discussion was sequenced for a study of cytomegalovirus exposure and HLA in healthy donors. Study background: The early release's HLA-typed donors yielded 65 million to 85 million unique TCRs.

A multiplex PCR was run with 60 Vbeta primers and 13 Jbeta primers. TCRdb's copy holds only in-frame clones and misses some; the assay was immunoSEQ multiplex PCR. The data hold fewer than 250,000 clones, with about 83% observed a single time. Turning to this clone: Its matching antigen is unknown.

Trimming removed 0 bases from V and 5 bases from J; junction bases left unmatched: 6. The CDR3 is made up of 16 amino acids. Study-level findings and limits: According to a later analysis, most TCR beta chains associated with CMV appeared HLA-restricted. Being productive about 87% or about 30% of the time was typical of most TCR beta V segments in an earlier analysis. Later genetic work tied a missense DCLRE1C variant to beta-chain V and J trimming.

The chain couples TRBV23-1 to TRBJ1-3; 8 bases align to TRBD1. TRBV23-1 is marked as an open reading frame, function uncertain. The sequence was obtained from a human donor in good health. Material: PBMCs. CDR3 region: CASSQSGRDRRNTIYF. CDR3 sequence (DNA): TGCGCCAGCAGTCAATCAGGTCGGGACAGGAGAAACACCATATATTTT.